Following are 11 T cell receptor beta chains from one sample sequenced in a study of shared clonotypes between healthy human individuals. Assay: immunoSEQ multiplex PCR; the TCRdb copy retains only in-frame clones and omits some. The data contain around 2.3 million clones, around 95% of them seen just once; the ten biggest clones take up less than 0.15%. Specimen: naive CD4+ T cells sorted from blood. Subset specified: CD45RA+ positively selected. The receptor source for this set is a man aged 18 to 30 in good health.

The J gene is TRBJ2-1, the V gene TRBV10-2; D ambiguous. This CDR3 is built from 14 residues. Germline CDR1 reads WSHSY; CDR2 reads SAAADI. V lost 0 bases and J 8 bases, leaving 11 bases between the germline ends. The CDR3 reads CASSESGPIYEQFF. The CDR3 DNA follows: TGCGCCAGCAGTGAGTCAGGGCCCATTTATGAGCAGTTCTTC.

This chain connects TRBV5-4 to TRBJ2-7; 7 nucleotides match TRBD1. The V gene's germline CDR1 is SGHNT and CDR2 YYREEE (reference sequence). Trimming took 4 bases from V and 5 from J; bases not matched to a gene: 3. The CDR3 spans 12 residues. CDR3 bases: TGTGCCAGCAGCAGGGACAGTCACGAGCAGTACTTC. Encoded protein: CASSRDSHEQYF.

The J gene is TRBJ1-4, the V gene TRBV7-2; D ambiguous. Trimming shortened V by 3 bases and J by 4 bases, and 9 bases separated the two germline ends. Germline CDR1 and CDR2: SGHTA and FQGNSA. This CDR3 has 14 amino acids. CDR3 bases: TGTGCCAGCAGCTTCTCAGCCAGTAATGAAAAACTGTTTTTT. It specifies CASSFSASNEKLFF.

The chain combines TRBV7-6 with TRBJ2-4; D may be TRBD1 or TRBD2 (5 bases each). V was clipped by 5 bases and J by 2 bases, with 10 bases between them. Germline V CDR1 and CDR2: SGHVS, FNYEAQ. This CDR3 spans 14 amino acids. The CDR3 nucleotides are TGTGCCAGCAGCCCCGGGACCTCCAAAAACATTCAGTACTTC. This encodes CASSPGTSKNIQYF.

This sequence joins TRBV20-1 and TRBJ1-1; D is ambiguous. Per germline, CDR1 DFQATT and CDR2 SNEGSKA (reference sequence). Trimming stripped 3 bases from V and 4 bases from J, with 6 bases between. The CDR3 totals 11 residues. This chain's CDR3 is CSASSLTEAFF. The CDR3 coding sequence is TGCAGTGCTAGCAGCCTCACTGAAGCTTTCTTT.

The chain joins TRBV9 to TRBJ2-2; TRBD1 aligns across 9 bases. Germline V gene lookup returns CDR1 SGDLS and CDR2 YYNGEE. This CDR3 has 15 residues. The junction had 9 bases not matched to a gene; V was cut back by 5 bases and J by 7 bases. CDR3 sequence: CASRPGQGYVGELFF. CDR3 DNA: TGTGCCAGCAGGCCGGGACAGGGTTATGTCGGGGAGCTGTTTTTT.

V and J are TRBV4-1 and TRBJ1-6; TRBD1 is a possible D gene (6 bases). V dropped 1 base and J dropped 7 bases, with 11 bases sitting between them. The CDR3 consists of 15 residues. CDR1 is MGHRA, CDR2 YSYEKL, per germline. Written as DNA, the CDR3 is TGCGCCAGCAGCCAAGCGGGGGCGCGCAATTCACCCCTCCACTTT. The encoded protein is CASSQAGARNSPLHF.

This clone was observed once. The chain recombines TRBV18 with TRBJ2-4, with no clear D. The V gene lost 5 bases and the J gene lost 1 base, with 9 bases spanning the gap. There are 14 residues in the CDR3. Germline CDR1 is KGHSH and CDR2 is LQKENI. In DNA form, the CDR3 reads TGTGCCAGCTCATCCTCCCCCGCCAAAAACATTCAGTACTTC. This gives the protein CASSSSPAKNIQYF.

The chain employs TRBV4-3 and TRBJ2-1, with 13 bases aligning to TRBD2. CDR1 is LGHNA, CDR2 YSLEER, per germline. Germline trimming cut 0 bases from V and 4 bases from J; bases unmatched to any gene: 6. The CDR3 runs to 18 residues. Here the CDR3 DNA reads TGCGCCAGCAGCCAAGACCCGACTAGCGGGAGGCCTTACAATGAGCAGTTCTTC. Its protein product is CASSQDPTSGRPYNEQFF.

V is TRBV19 and J is TRBJ2-7; TRBD1 matches 7 bases. Germline V gene sequence: CDR1 LNHDA, CDR2 SQIVND (reference sequence). This CDR3 has 14 amino acids. V shed 4 bases, J shed 2 bases, and the junction held 5 bases outside the gene matches. CDR3 protein: CASSTGQATYEQYF. DNA for the CDR3: TGTGCCAGTAGTACTGGACAGGCAACCTACGAGCAGTACTTC.

The chain uses TRBV7-2 and TRBJ2-1; D might be TRBD2 (5 bases). V was pared by 5 bases and J by 4 bases, with 18 bases between. Looked up from germline, CDR1 is SGHTA and CDR2 is FQGNSA. This CDR3 is 16 amino acids long. CDR3 bases: TGTGCCAGCAGCATCGCGGGTGGGAGTAAGTACAATGAGCAGTTCTTC. It encodes CASSIAGGSKYNEQFF.